This passage covers 2 T cell receptor beta chains from one sample sequenced in a study of cytomegalovirus exposure and HLA in healthy donors. PCR employed 60 Vbeta and 13 Jbeta primers. The repertoire was sequenced with immunoSEQ multiplex PCR; TCRdb's copy has only in-frame clones and lacks some. The profile shows 150,000 to 200,000 clones, about four fifths of them singletons. The sample was PBMCs. These receptors were taken from a woman aged 18 to 35 in good health and CMV-seropositive.

V gene TRBV10-3 combines with J gene TRBJ2-1; weak D call: TRBD1 (5 bases). Trimming pared 0 bases from V and 8 bases from J, leaving 14 bases between. CDR1 and CDR2 from the germline V gene are ENHRY and SYGVKD. CDR3 length equals 15 residues. The CDR3 DNA follows: TGTGCCATCAGTGAGTCGGGGCCGAAAGGCGATGAGCAGTTCTTC. Translating it yields CAISESGPKGDEQFF.

The chain is built from TRBV19 and TRBJ1-2, with unresolved D. In germline, CDR1 is LNHDA, CDR2 SQIVND (reference sequence). V shed 4 bases and J shed 8 bases, with 14 bases lying between them. The CDR3 has 13 amino acids. The CDR3 sequence is CASSTVTLLGYTF. The CDR3 DNA is TGTGCCAGTAGTACAGTTACCCTCCTGGGCTACACCTTC.